This TCR beta chain was sequenced for a study of control samples from healthy donors and cancer patients. V trimming: 2 bases; J trimming: 4 bases; junction bases outside the gene matches: 8. Germline loops: CDR1 SGDLS, CDR2 YYNGEE. The CDR3 extends over 15 amino acids. The repertoire was sequenced with immunoSEQ multiplex PCR; TCRdb's copy has only in-frame clones and lacks some. The sample lists approximately 140,000 clones; around 94% were seen once. This clone was seen a single time. The V call is TRBV9, the J call TRBJ1-2; 7 positions match TRBD1. Sequencing was done on a sample of blood. This clonotype was obtained from a man aged 35 to 55 in good health. Here the CDR3 DNA reads TGTGCCAGCAGCGTGGGGGACAGCCTAGGCTATGGCTACACCTTC. Translation gives CASSVGDSLGYGYTF. Filled out from reference TRBV9 and TRBJ1-2, the complete variable domain reads DSGVTQTPKHLITATGQRVTLRCSPRSGDLSVYWYQQSLDQGLQFLIQYYNGEERAKGNILERFSAQQFPDLHSELNLSSLELGDSALYFCASSVGDSLGYGYTFGSGTRLTVV.